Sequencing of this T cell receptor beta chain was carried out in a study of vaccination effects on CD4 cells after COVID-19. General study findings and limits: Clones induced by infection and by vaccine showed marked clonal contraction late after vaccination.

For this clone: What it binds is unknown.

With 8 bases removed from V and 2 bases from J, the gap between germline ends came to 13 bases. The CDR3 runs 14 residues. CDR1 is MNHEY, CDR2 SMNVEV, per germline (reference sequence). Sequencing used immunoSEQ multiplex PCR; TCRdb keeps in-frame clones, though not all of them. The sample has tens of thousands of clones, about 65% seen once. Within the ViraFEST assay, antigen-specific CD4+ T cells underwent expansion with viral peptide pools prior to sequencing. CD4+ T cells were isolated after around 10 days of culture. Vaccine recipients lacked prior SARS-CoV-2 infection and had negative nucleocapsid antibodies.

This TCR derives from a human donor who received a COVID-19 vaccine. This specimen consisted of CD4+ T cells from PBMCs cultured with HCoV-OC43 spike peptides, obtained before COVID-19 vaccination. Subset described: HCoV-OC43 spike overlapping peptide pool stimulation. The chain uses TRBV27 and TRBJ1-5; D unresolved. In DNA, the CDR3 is TGTGCCAGCGGCGCCAAGGGTGGCAATCAGCCCCAGCATTTT. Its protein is CASGAKGGNQPQHF.